The clone carrying this T cell receptor beta chain showed up many times. Its specificity is not known. The source of the sample is a study of Graves' ophthalmopathy and Graves' hyperthyroidism. Study observations and caveats: The majority of expanded thyroid clonotypes above 0.001 frequency also occurred in blood.

Scientists amplified the TCR beta CDR3 regions from RNA transcripts. The first round was an RT-PCR with HTBI primers, and the second round was a multiplex PCR. In TCRdb, the multiplex PCR reads were re-called with MiXCR into one record per CDR3 protein. The sample lists under 350,000 distinct CDR3 sequences, about a sixth occurring once. V was clipped by 4 bases and J by 0 bases, with 10 bases between them. Germline lookup yields CDR1 LGHNA and CDR2 YNFKEQ. This CDR3 contains 14 residues. The clonotype originates from an adult man with Graves' ophthalmopathy. Sequenced input: peripheral blood. The genes are TRBV4-2 and TRBJ2-7; no definite D call. CDR3 bases: TGTGCCAGCAGCCTTAGTATAAACTCCTACGAGCAGTACTTC. It encodes CASSLSINSYEQYF.